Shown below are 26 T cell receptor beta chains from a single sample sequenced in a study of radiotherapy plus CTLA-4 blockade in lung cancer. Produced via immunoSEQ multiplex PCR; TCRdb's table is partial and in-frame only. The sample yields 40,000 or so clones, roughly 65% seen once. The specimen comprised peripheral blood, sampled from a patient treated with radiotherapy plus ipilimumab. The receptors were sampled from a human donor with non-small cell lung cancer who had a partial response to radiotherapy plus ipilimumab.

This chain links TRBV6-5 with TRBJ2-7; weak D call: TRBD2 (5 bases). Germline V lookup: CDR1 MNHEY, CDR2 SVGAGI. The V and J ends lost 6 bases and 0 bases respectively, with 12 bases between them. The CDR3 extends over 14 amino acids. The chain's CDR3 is CASRKNEGSYEQYF. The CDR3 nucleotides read TGTGCCAGCAGAAAAAACGAGGGCTCCTACGAGCAGTACTTC.

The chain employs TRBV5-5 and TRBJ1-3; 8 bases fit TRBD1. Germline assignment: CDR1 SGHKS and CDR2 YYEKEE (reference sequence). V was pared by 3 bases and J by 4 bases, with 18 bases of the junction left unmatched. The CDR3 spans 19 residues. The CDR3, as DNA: TGTGCCAGCAGCTCACTACAGGGGCCAGGGGGCGATTCGGGAAACACCATATATTTT. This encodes CASSSLQGPGGDSGNTIYF.

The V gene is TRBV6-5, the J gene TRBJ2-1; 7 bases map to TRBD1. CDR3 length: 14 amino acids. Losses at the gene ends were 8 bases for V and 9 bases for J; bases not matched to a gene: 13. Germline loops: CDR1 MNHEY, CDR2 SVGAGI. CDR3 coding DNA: TGTGCCAGCTCCCGGACAGGCTATTTGTCTGAGCAGTTCTTC. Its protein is CASSRTGYLSEQFF.

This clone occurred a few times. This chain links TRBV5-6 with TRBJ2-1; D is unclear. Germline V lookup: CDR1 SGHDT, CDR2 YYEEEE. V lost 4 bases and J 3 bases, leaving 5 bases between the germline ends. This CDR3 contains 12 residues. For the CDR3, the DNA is TGTGCCAGCAGCCCAGGCTACAATGAGCAGTTCTTC. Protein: CASSPGYNEQFF.

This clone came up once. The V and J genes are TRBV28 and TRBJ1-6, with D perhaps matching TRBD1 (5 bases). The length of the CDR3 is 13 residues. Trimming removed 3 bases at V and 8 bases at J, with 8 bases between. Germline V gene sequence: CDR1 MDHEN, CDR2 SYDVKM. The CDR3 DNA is TGTGCCAGCAGTTTCGTAGGGGATTCACCCCTCCACTTT. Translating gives CASSFVGDSPLHF.

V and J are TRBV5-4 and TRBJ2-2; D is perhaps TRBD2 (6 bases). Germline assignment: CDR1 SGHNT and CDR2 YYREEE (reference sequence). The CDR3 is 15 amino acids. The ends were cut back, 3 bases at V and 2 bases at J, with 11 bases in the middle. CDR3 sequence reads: CASSYGTRNTGELFF. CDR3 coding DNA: TGTGCCAGCAGCTACGGGACTCGCAACACCGGGGAGCTGTTTTTT.

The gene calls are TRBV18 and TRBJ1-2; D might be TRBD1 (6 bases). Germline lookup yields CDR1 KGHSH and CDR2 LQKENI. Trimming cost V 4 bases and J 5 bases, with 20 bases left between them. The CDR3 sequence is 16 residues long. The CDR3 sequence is CASSRPLRRGGYGYTF. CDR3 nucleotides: TGTGCCAGCTCACGACCCCTGCGCAGGGGAGGGTATGGCTACACCTTC.

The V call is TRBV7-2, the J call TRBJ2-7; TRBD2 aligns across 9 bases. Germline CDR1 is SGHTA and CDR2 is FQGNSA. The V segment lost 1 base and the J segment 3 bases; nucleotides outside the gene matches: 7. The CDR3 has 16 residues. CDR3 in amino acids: CASSLEQLAGSYEQYF. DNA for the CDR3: TGTGCCAGCAGCTTAGAGCAGCTAGCGGGAAGCTACGAGCAGTACTTC.

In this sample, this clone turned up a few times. This CDR3 reads CASRLQGDEQYF. The CDR3 region has the DNA TGTGCCAGCAGACTACAGGGGGACGAGCAGTACTTC. The rearrangement joins TRBV9 to TRBJ2-7; TRBD1 agrees at 8 bases. The CDR3 runs to 12 residues. The V segment lost 5 bases and the J segment 5 bases; nucleotides outside the gene matches: 3. The germline gives CDR1 SGDLS, CDR2 YYNGEE.

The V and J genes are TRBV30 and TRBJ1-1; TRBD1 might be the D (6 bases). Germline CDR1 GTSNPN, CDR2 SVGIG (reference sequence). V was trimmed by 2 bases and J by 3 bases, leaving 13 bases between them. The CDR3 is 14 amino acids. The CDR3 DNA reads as TGTGCCTGGAGTCTCTCACAGGGATACACTGAAGCTTTCTTT. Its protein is CAWSLSQGYTEAFF.

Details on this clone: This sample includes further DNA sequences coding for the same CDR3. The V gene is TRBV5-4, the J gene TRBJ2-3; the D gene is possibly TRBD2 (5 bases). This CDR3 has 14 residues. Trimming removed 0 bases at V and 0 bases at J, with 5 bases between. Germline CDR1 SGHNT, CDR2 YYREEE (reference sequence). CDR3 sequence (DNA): TGTGCCAGCAGCTTGGGCGGGAGCACAGATACGCAGTATTTT. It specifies CASSLGGSTDTQYF.

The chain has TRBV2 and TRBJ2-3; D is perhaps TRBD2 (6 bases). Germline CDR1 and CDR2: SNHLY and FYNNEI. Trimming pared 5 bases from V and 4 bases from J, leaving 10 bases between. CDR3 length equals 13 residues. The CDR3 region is CASSRENSDTQYF. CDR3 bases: TGTGCCAGCAGTCGGGAGAATTCAGATACGCAGTATTTT.

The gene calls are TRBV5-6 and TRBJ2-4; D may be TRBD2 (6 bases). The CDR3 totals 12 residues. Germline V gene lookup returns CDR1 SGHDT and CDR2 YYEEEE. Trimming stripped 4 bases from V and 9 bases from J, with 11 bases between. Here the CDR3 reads CASSTRRGIQYF. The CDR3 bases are TGTGCCAGCAGCACCCGGAGGGGCATTCAGTACTTC.

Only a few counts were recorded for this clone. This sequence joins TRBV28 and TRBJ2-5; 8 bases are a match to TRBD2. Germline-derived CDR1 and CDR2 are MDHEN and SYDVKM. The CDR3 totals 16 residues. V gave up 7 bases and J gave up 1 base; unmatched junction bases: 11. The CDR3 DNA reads TGTGCCAGCACGGGTGGAATAGCGGGGTTCCAAGAGACCCAGTACTTC. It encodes CASTGGIAGFQETQYF. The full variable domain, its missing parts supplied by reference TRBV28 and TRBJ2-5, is DVKVTQSSRYLVKRTGEKVFLECVQDMDHENMFWYRQDPGLGLRLIYFSYDVKMKEKGDIPEGYSVSREKKERFSLILESASTNQTSMYLCASTGGIAGFQETQYFGPGTRLLVL.

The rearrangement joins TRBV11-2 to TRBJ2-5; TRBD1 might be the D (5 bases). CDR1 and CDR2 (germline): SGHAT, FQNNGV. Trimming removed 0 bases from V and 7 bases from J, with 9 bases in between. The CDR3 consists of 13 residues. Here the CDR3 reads CASSLDIGVTQYF. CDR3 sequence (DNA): TGTGCCAGCAGCTTAGATATAGGGGTGACCCAGTACTTC.

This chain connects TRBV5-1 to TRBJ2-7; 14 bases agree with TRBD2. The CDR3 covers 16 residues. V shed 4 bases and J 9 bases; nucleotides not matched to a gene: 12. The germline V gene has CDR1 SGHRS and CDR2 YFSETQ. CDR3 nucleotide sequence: TGCGCCAGCAGCCCGGAACCGGGACTAGCGGGAGTGGCGCAGTACTTC. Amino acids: CASSPEPGLAGVAQYF.

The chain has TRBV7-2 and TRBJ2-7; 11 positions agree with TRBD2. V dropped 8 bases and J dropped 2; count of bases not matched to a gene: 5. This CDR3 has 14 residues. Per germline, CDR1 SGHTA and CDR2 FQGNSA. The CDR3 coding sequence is TGTGCCAGCTCAAAGACTAGCGGGGCCTACGAGCAGTACTTC. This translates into CASSKTSGAYEQYF.

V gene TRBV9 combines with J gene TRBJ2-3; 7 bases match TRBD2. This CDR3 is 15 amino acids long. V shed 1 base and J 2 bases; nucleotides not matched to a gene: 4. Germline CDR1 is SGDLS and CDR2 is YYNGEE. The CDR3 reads CASSVLRGDTDTQYF. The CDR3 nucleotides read TGTGCCAGCAGCGTACTCCGGGGGGACACAGATACGCAGTATTTT.

DNA for the CDR3: TGTGCCAGCTTTACTCAGGAGGGGTTGGACACTGAAGCTTTCTTT. It specifies CASFTQEGLDTEAFF. The V gene is TRBV18, the J gene TRBJ1-1, with D perhaps TRBD1 (5 bases). This CDR3 comprises 15 residues. Germline CDR1 is KGHSH and CDR2 is LQKENI. The V and J ends lost 7 bases and 3 bases respectively, with 18 bases between them.

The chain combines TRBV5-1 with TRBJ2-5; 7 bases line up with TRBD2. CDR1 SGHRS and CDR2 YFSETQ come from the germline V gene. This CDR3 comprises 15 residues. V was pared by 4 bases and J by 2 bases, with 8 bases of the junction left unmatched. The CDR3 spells CASSPMGGGQETQYF. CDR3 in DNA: TGCGCCAGCAGCCCTATGGGGGGGGGACAAGAGACCCAGTACTTC.

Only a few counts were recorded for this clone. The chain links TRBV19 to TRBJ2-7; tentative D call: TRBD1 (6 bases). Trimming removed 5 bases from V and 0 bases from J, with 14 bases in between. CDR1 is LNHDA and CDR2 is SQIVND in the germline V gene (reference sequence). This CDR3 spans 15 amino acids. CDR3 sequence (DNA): TGTGCCAGTAGTTATGGGGGCGCTAGCTCCTACGAGCAGTACTTC. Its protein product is CASSYGGASSYEQYF.

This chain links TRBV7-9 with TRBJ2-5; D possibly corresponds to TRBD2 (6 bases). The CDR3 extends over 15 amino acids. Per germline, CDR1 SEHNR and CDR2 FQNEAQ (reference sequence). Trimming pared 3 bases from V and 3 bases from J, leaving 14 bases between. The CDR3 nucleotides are TGTGCCAGCAGCTTCCCAAGGGGCGGGGAAGAGACCCAGTACTTC. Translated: CASSFPRGGEETQYF.

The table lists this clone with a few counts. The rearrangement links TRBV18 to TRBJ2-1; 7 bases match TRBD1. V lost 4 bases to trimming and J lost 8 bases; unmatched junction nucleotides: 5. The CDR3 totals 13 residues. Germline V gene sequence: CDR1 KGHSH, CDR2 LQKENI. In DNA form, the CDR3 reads TGTGCCAGCTCACTCCAACAGGGGCATGAGCAGTTCTTC. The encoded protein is CASSLQQGHEQFF.

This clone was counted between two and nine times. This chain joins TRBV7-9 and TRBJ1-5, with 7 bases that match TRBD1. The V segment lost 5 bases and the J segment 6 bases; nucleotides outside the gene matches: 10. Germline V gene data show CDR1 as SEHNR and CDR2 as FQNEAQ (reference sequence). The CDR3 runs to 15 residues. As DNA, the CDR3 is TGTGCCAGCAGCCAAGTGACAGGGCTGGGTCAGCCCCAGCATTTT. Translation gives CASSQVTGLGQPQHF.

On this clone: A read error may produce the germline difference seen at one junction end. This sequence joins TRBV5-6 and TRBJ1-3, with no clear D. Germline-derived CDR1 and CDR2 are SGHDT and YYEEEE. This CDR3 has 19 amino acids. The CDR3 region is CAGSWIRPNAGRAGNTIYF. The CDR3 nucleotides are TGTGCCGGCAGCTGGATTCGACCGAACGCCGGGAGGGCTGGAAACACCATATATTTT.

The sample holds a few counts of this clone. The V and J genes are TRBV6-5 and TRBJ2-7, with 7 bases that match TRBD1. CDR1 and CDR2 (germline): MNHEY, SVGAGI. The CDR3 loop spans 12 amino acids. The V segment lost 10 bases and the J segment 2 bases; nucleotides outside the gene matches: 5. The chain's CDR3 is CATGQEAYEQYF. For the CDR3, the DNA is TGTGCCACTGGACAGGAGGCCTACGAGCAGTACTTC.